The entry below gives a single T cell receptor (beta chain) sequence along with its context. Its antigen is unknown. No base quality values were provided; no much bigger clone lies one nucleotide off. The data originate from a study of technical replicates of blood from a few donors (dated by TCRdb to the late 2010s). Library prep was done by the immunoSEQ multiplex PCR assay. In its TCRdb copy, this immuneACCESS table keeps in-frame sequences only and misses some clones. Where compared with another copy, unresolved V genes explain less than half of these, and the others have no known cause. The sample table records some 82,000 clones; approximately 97% of these occur just once. The ten largest clones represent over 0.15% of the sample. The germline ends are 21 bases apart after V is trimmed by 3 bases and J by 4 bases. The CDR3, cysteine through phenylalanine, is 17 amino acids long. The entry retains the CDR3 DNA only, 51 bases that are in frame from base 1. From a lookup of the germline V gene, CDR1 and CDR2 are MDHEN and SYDVKM.

The chain is made from TRBV28 and TRBJ2-5; a confident D gene designation cannot be given. The origin of this receptor is a human donor in good health. Sequencing input: T cells isolated from PBMCs. The base sequence is TGTGCCAGCAGTTTCGGGTTCGGAGCCAACAACCGAGAGACCCAGTACTTC. Translation gives CASSFGFGANNRETQYF.